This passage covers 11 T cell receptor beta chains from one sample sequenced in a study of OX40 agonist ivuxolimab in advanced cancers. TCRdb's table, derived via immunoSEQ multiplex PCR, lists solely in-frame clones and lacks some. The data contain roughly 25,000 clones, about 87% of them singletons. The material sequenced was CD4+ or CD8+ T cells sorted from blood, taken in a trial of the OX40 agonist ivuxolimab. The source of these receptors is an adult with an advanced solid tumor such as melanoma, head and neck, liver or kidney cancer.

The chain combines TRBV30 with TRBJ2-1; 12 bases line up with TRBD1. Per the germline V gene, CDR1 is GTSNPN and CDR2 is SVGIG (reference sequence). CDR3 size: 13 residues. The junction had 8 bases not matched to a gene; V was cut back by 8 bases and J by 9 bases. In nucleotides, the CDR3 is TGTGCCGGCGAGGGGACAGGGGGCGGTGAGCAGTTCTTC. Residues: CAGEGTGGGEQFF.

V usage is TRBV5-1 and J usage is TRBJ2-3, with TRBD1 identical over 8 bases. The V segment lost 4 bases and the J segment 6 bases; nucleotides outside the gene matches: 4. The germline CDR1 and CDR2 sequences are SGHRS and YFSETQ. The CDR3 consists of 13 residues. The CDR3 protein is CASSLWTGDTQYF. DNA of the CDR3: TGCGCCAGCAGCCTTTGGACAGGGGATACGCAGTATTTT.

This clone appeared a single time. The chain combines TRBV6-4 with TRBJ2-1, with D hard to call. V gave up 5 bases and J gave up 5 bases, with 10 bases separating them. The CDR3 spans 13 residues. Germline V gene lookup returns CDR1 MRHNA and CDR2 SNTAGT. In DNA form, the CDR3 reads TGTGCCAGCAGTCTAGGAGTCCACAATGAGCAGTTCTTC. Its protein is CASSLGVHNEQFF.

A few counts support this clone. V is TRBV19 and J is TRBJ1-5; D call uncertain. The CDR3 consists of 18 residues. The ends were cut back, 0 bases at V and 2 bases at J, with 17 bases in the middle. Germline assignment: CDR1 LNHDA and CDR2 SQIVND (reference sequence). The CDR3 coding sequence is TGTGCCAGTAGTATAGATGGGAGTGTAAAGGCGGGCAATCAGCCCCAGCATTTT. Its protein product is CASSIDGSVKAGNQPQHF.

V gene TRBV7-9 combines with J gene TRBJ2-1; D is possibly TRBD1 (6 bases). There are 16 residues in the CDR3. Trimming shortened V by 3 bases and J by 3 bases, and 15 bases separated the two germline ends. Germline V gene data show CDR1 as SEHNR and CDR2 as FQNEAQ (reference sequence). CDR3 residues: CASSFRGSTLYNEQFF. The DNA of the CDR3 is TGTGCCAGCAGCTTCAGGGGCTCTACGCTCTACAATGAGCAGTTCTTC.

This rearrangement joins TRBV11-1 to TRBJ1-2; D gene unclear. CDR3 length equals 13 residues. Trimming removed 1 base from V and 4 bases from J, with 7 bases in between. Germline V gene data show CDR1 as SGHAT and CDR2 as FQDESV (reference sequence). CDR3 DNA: TGTGCCAGCAGCTTAGGGCAGAGCTATGGCTACACCTTC. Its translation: CASSLGQSYGYTF.

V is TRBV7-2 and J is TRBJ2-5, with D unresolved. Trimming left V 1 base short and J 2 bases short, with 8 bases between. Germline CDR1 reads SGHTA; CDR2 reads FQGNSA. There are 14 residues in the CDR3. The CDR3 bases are TGTGCCAGCAGCTTAGTAAGGGCTCAAGAGACCCAGTACTTC. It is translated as CASSLVRAQETQYF.

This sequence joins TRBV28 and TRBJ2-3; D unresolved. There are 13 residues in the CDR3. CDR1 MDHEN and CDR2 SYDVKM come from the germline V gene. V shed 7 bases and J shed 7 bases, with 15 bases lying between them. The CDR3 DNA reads TGTGCCAGCACCCCCTCGACTTATTATACGCAGTATTTT. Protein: CASTPSTYYTQYF.

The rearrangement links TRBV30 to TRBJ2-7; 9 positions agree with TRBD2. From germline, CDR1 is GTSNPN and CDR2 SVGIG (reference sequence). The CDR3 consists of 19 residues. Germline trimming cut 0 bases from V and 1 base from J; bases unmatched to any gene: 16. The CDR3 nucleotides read TGTGCCTGGAGTGTATTGGGTAGCGGGAGTTTCAGTATGTCCTACGAGCAGTACTTC. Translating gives CAWSVLGSGSFSMSYEQYF.

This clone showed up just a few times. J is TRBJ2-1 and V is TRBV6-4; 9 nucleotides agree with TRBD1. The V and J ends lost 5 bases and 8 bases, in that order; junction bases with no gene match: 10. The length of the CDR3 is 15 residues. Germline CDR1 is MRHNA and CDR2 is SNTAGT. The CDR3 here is CASSTGTGSIHEQFF. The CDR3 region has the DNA TGTGCCAGCAGTACCGGGACAGGGTCGATCCATGAGCAGTTCTTC.

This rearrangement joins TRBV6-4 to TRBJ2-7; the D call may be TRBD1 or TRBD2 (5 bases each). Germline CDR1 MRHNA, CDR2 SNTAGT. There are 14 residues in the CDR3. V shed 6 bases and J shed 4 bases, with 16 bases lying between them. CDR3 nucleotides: TGTGCCAGCAGCCCCGAGGGGAGTATGTACGAGCAGTACTTC. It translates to CASSPEGSMYEQYF.